These 6 T cell receptor beta chains were sequenced from one sample in a study of T cells in Graves' hyperthyroidism and ophthalmopathy. The source material, RNA transcripts, was used to amplify TCR beta CDR3 regions. First-round RT-PCR with HTBI primers amplified the TCR CDR3 region. In TCRdb, the multiplex PCR reads were re-called with MiXCR into one record per CDR3 protein. The table lists around 290,000 distinct CDR3 sequences, less than 15% of them singletons. The sequencing input was blood. The source of these receptors is a woman in her 30s with Graves' hyperthyroidism that later progressed to Graves' ophthalmopathy.

This clonotype has ten or more counts. The rearrangement joins TRBV7-8 to TRBJ2-2; TRBD1 agrees at 7 bases. Germline CDR1 is SGHVS and CDR2 is FQNEAQ. This CDR3 has 16 residues. V was pared by 5 bases and J by 10 bases, with 16 bases of the junction left unmatched. CDR3 region: CASSGGVGRQGSELFF. The CDR3 region has the DNA TGTGCCAGCAGCGGGGGCGTAGGTCGACAGGGCTCGGAGCTGTTTTTT.

As concerns this clonotype: Just one base apart from a much larger clone, this may be a read error. This rearrangement joins TRBV28 to TRBJ2-7; D tentatively reads TRBD1 or TRBD2 (5 bases each). Germline CDR1 reads MDHEN; CDR2 reads SYDVKM. The CDR3 covers 16 residues. Trimming shortened V by 5 bases and J by 2 bases, and 19 bases separated the two germline ends. The CDR3 loop is CASSLSLGPPAYEQYF. The DNA of the CDR3 is TGTGCCAGCAGTCTAAGCCTGGGACCCCCGGCCTACGAGCAGTACTTC.

A remark on this clonotype: Relative to the germline gene, one junction end is altered; a read error may explain this. The chain recombines TRBV6-1 with TRBJ2-3; D could derive from TRBD1 or TRBD2 (5 bases each). The CDR3 contains 15 residues. Germline loops: CDR1 MNHNS, CDR2 SASEGT. The CDR3 protein is CASSDRDGSTGTQYF. In DNA form, the CDR3 reads TGTGCCAGCAGTGATAGGGACGGTAGCACAGGTACGCAGTATTTT.

This clonotype was observed many times. The chain recombines TRBV30 with TRBJ2-5, with D possibly TRBD2 on 6 matching bases. The CDR3 has 14 residues. Germline CDR1 and CDR2: GTSNPN and SVGIG (reference sequence). The V end lost 2 bases, the J end lost 5 bases, and 15 bases lay between the germline ends. The CDR3 is CAWSRLGEEETQYF. The CDR3, as DNA: TGTGCCTGGAGTCGGTTGGGGGAGGAGGAGACCCAGTACTTC.

This clonotype has ten or more counts. V and J are TRBV19 and TRBJ1-5; possible D gene TRBD1, 6 bases. The V gene's germline CDR1 is LNHDA and CDR2 SQIVND (reference sequence). The germline V and J ends were trimmed by 10 bases and 0 bases, with 13 bases remaining between them. The length of the CDR3 is 14 residues. The CDR3: CATWDINSNQPQHF. The DNA for the CDR3 is TGTGCCACCTGGGACATTAATAGCAATCAGCCCCAGCATTTT.

This clonotype was recorded many times. The chain recombines TRBV7-2 with TRBJ1-4; 8 bases match TRBD1. The junction had 7 bases not matched to a gene; V was cut back by 5 bases and J by 8 bases. CDR1 and CDR2 from the germline V gene are SGHTA and FQGNSA. The CDR3 contains 14 residues. CDR3 protein: CASSPRQGWEKLFF. CDR3 in DNA: TGTGCCAGCAGCCCTAGACAGGGGTGGGAAAAACTGTTTTTT.